These 5 T cell receptor beta chains originate from one sample sequenced in a study of blood T cell repertoires in COVID-19. Clones were read by immunoSEQ multiplex PCR, and TCRdb kept only the in-frame ones, dropping some. The sample has about 140,000 clones, 80% to 90% seen once. Sequencing was performed on peripheral blood. Source of these receptors: a man between 60 and 75 years old with active or convalescent COVID-19.

J is TRBJ2-2 and V is TRBV18; D gene ambiguous. Looked up from germline, CDR1 is KGHSH and CDR2 is LQKENI. Deletions cut 1 base from V and 0 bases from J, with 9 bases between. This CDR3 is built from 16 residues. CDR3 coding DNA: TGTGCCAGCTCACCACGAAGTACACCGAACACCGGGGAGCTGTTTTTT. Translating gives CASSPRSTPNTGELFF.

V usage is TRBV6-1 and J usage is TRBJ1-2; possibly TRBD1 for D (5 bases). The CDR3 runs to 15 residues. Germline lookup yields CDR1 MNHNS and CDR2 SASEGT. Trimming cost V 1 base and J 2 bases, with 11 bases left between them. Written as DNA, the CDR3 is TGTGCCAGCAGTGAAGGGTGGGACTCCAACTATGGCTACACCTTC. Protein: CASSEGWDSNYGYTF.

This clone was recorded a few times. The V and J genes are TRBV5-4 and TRBJ2-3; D may be TRBD1 (6 bases). The V end was cut by 2 bases, the J end by 0 bases, with 16 bases between. Germline assignment: CDR1 SGHNT and CDR2 YYREEE (reference sequence). The CDR3 is 17 amino acids. CDR3 coding DNA: TGTGCCAGCAGCTTCACAGGGCTAGTAACCAGCACAGATACGCAGTATTTT. Translating it yields CASSFTGLVTSTDTQYF.

Concerning this clone itself: Mismatch with germline at one junction end may stem from a read error. The rearrangement links TRBV5-1 to TRBJ2-3; a weak D match, TRBD1 (5 bases). The CDR3 length is 15 residues. Germline CDR1 reads SGHRS; CDR2 reads YFSETQ. This CDR3 is CASSLGQSRTDTQYF. CDR3 DNA: TGCGCCAGCAGCTTGGGACAGAGCCGCACGGATACGCAGTATTTT.

This chain joins TRBV7-9 and TRBJ2-7; perhaps TRBD2 as D (5 bases). The CDR3 length is 16 residues. Trimming left V 3 bases short and J 0 bases short, with 15 bases between. Germline V lookup: CDR1 SEHNR, CDR2 FQNEAQ (reference sequence). CDR3 region: CASSFNRGQGSYEQYF. The CDR3 DNA follows: TGTGCCAGCAGCTTCAATCGAGGGCAAGGCTCCTACGAGCAGTACTTC. The variable domain in full, completed from reference TRBV7-9 and TRBJ2-7, reads DTGVSQNPRHKITKRGQNVTFRCDPISEHNRLYWYRQTLGQGPEFLTYFQNEAQLEKSRLLSDRFSAERPKGSFSTLEIQRTEQGDSAMYLCASSFNRGQGSYEQYFGPGTRLTVT.